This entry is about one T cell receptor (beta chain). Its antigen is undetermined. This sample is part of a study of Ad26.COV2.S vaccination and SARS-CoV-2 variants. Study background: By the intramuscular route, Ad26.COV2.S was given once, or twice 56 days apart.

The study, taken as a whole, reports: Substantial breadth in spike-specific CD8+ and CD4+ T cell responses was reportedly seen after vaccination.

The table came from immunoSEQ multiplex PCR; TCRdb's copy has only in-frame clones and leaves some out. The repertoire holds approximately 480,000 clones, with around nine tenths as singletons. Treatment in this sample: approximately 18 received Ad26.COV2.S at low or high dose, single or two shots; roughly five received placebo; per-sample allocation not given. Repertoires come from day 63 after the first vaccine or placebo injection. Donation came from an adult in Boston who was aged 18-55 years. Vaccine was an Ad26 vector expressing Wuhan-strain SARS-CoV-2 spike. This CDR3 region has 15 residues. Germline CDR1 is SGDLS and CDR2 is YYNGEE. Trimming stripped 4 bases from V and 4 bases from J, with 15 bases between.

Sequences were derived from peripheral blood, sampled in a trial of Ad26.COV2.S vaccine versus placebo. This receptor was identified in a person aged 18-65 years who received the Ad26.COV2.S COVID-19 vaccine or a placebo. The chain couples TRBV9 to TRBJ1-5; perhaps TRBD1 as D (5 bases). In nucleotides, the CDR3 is TGTGCCAGCAGCCCTCAAGGGACCTCTAATCAGCCCCAGCATTTT. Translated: CASSPQGTSNQPQHF.